Following are 5 T cell receptor beta chains from one sample sequenced in a study of early T cells in non-severe SARS-CoV-2 infection. TCRdb recomputed calls from the 5' RACE reads with MiXCR, one row per CDR3 protein. The data show around 40,000 distinct CDR3 sequences, approximately 6% seen once. Sequencing was carried out using whole blood. The receptor set was obtained from an adult who was a healthcare worker with PCR-confirmed SARS-CoV-2 infection or an uninfected control (not recorded which).

The sample holds many counts of this clonotype. The rearrangement joins TRBV7-9 to TRBJ2-1; 7 nucleotides align to TRBD1. The CDR3 runs to 12 residues. V was clipped by 10 bases and J by 2 bases; unmatched bases: 2. The germline V gene encodes CDR1 SEHNR and CDR2 FQNEAQ (reference sequence). The CDR3 region has the DNA TGTGCCAAAGGGGGCCCCTACAATGAGCAGTTCTTC. Residues: CAKGGPYNEQFF.

CDR3 loop: CASSQGTEINEKLFF. CDR3 DNA: TGCGCCAGCAGCCAAGGGACGGAAATTAATGAAAAACTGTTTTTT. The chain joins TRBV4-1 to TRBJ1-4; D is unclear. Per germline, CDR1 MGHRA and CDR2 YSYEKL. The CDR3 has 15 amino acids. V gave up 1 base and J gave up 4 bases, with 10 bases separating them.

This clonotype was found many times. The CDR3 bases are TGTGCCAGCAGTTACGACGGTACCTCCTACGAGCAGTACTTC. Its protein product is CASSYDGTSYEQYF. The rearrangement links TRBV6-6 to TRBJ2-7; D gene uncertain. Per germline, CDR1 MNHNY and CDR2 SVGAGI (reference sequence). Trimming stripped 2 bases from V and 0 bases from J, with 8 bases between. This CDR3 has 14 residues.

The chain joins TRBV12-3 or TRBV12-4 to TRBJ1-3; D remains unclear. The CDR3 has 15 residues. V was shortened by 4 bases and J by 2 bases, with 12 bases between the two germline ends. DNA of the CDR3: TGTGCCAGCAGTTCCTCCCGGGCCGCTGGAAACACCATATATTTT. Protein product: CASSSSRAAGNTIYF.

This rearrangement joins TRBV27 to TRBJ2-6; D call uncertain. V lost 4 bases to trimming and J lost 1 base, with 8 bases between them. In germline, CDR1 is MNHEY, CDR2 SMNVEV (reference sequence). The CDR3 is 15 amino acids. CDR3 nucleotides: TGTGCCAGCAGTTCCCAGACTTCTGGGGCCAACGTCCTGACTTTC. This translates into CASSSQTSGANVLTF.